One sample yielded the 13 T cell receptor beta chains listed below, sequenced in a study of shared clonotypes between healthy human individuals. Selected positively for CCR7 and CD45RO-negative, naive CD8 cells excluded terminally differentiated effector memory CD45RA+ cells. The data were produced by immunoSEQ multiplex PCR, yet TCRdb's version contains in-frame clones alone and is incomplete. The sample holds more than 550,000 clones, 90% to 95% seen once. Sequenced input: naive CD8+ T cells sorted from blood. Source of these receptors: a man aged 25 to 40 in good health.

This clone appeared once. The rearrangement uses TRBV5-6 and TRBJ2-3; the D is unclear. This CDR3 comprises 15 residues. With 0 bases removed from V and 0 bases from J, the gap between germline ends came to 8 bases. The germline V gene has CDR1 SGHDT and CDR2 YYEEEE. The DNA of the CDR3 is TGTGCCAGCAGCTTGGTGGCGGAAAGCACAGATACGCAGTATTTT. Amino acid sequence: CASSLVAESTDTQYF.

This sequence joins TRBV28 and TRBJ2-7; tentatively, D is TRBD1 or TRBD2 (6 bases each). V was trimmed by 2 bases and J by 2 bases, leaving 10 bases between them. Germline CDR1 reads MDHEN; CDR2 reads SYDVKM. The length of the CDR3 is 14 residues. For the CDR3, the DNA is TGTGCCAGCAGTTTACCCGGGGGCGCCTACGAGCAGTACTTC. Translated, it gives CASSLPGGAYEQYF.

This clone came up a few times. Distinct nucleotide sequences in the sample also encode this CDR3. The J gene is TRBJ2-2, the V gene TRBV9, with unresolved D. The CDR3 is made up of 13 amino acids. Trimming removed 3 bases from V and 2 bases from J, with 5 bases in between. CDR1 is SGDLS and CDR2 is YYNGEE in the germline V gene. CDR3 loop: CASSDENTGELFF. The CDR3 nucleotides read TGTGCCAGCAGCGACGAAAACACCGGGGAGCTGTTTTTT.

The J gene is TRBJ2-7, the V gene TRBV29-1, with D possibly being TRBD1 or TRBD2 (5 bases each). The V end lost 1 base, the J end lost 3 bases, and 13 bases lay between the germline ends. The germline V gene encodes CDR1 SQVTM and CDR2 ANQGSEA. The CDR3 consists of 14 residues. The CDR3: CSVEGQGESYEQYF. In DNA, the CDR3 is TGCAGCGTTGAAGGGCAGGGAGAGAGCTACGAGCAGTACTTC.

The rearrangement links TRBV6-6 to TRBJ1-3, with 7 nucleotides matching TRBD1. The J segment lost 8 bases and the V segment lost 5 bases, leaving 9 bases of the junction unmatched. Looked up from germline, CDR1 is MNHNY and CDR2 is SVGAGI (reference sequence). CDR3 length equals 14 residues. The CDR3 DNA is TGTGCCAGCAGTCACCCAGGAGGGGGCGACACCATATATTTT. This sequence encodes CASSHPGGGDTIYF.

This chain connects TRBV6-1 to TRBJ2-7; D gene uncertain. The CDR3 length is 13 residues. Germline-derived CDR1 and CDR2 are MNHNS and SASEGT. The V gene lost 1 base and the J gene lost 3 bases, with 7 bases spanning the gap. The CDR3 coding sequence is TGTGCCAGCAGTGAAGTTCGGATCTACGAGCAGTACTTC. Protein sequence: CASSEVRIYEQYF.

The chain uses TRBV11-2 and TRBJ2-1; 13 nucleotides agree with TRBD2. CDR1 is SGHAT and CDR2 is FQNNGV in the germline V gene. The CDR3 is 15 amino acids. V dropped 7 bases and J dropped 8; count of bases not matched to a gene: 8. CDR3: CASTIGTSGVYEQFF. In nucleotides, the CDR3 is TGTGCCAGCACCATAGGGACTAGCGGGGTCTATGAGCAGTTCTTC.

This clone was seen a handful of times. The chain combines TRBV4-3 with TRBJ1-6; D remains ambiguous. CDR3 length: 15 residues. Trimming cost V 0 bases and J 8 bases, with 11 bases left between them. Germline CDR1 and CDR2: LGHNA and YSLEER. DNA of the CDR3: TGCGCCAGCAGCCAAGAGGTCCTGTGGGATTCACCCCTCCACTTT. Translation: CASSQEVLWDSPLHF.

The chain employs TRBV19 and TRBJ1-4; the D is unclear. Germline CDR1 and CDR2: LNHDA and SQIVND (reference sequence). The CDR3 has 16 amino acids. V lost 5 bases and J lost 0, with 13 bases in between. The CDR3 is CASSSGRLATNEKLFF. The CDR3 DNA sequence: TGTGCCAGTAGTTCGGGCAGACTCGCAACTAATGAAAAACTGTTTTTT. Supplemented by reference TRBV19 and TRBJ1-4, the full variable domain reads DGGITQSPKYLFRKEGQNVTLSCEQNLNHDAMYWYRQDPGQGLRLIYYSQIVNDFQKGDIAEGYSVSREKKESFPLTVTSAQKNPTAFYLCASSSGRLATNEKLFFGSGTQLSVL.

The chain combines TRBV6-1 with TRBJ2-7; 11 bases line up with TRBD2. CDR1 MNHNS and CDR2 SASEGT come from the germline V gene. J gave up 4 bases and V 2 bases, and 10 bases lay outside the gene matches. This CDR3 region has 17 residues. The CDR3 nucleotides read TGTGCCAGCAGTGAACAGGATGTAGCGGGAGGGCCTTACGAGCAGTACTTC. This translates into CASSEQDVAGGPYEQYF.

The chain joins TRBV30 to TRBJ2-1, with D possibly being TRBD1 (5 bases). The V and J ends lost 0 bases and 9 bases respectively, with 15 bases between them. This CDR3 region has 14 residues. Germline values: CDR1 GTSNPN, CDR2 SVGIG (reference sequence). The CDR3 DNA is TGTGCCTGGAGTGTACTGTCAGGGATCAGTGAGCAGTTCTTC. Translation: CAWSVLSGISEQFF.

The V and J genes are TRBV7-8 and TRBJ2-2; TRBD1 matches at 12 bases. The ends lost 5 bases at V and 6 bases at J; junction bases unmatched: 4. The germline gives CDR1 SGHVS, CDR2 FQNEAQ. The CDR3 extends over 15 amino acids. The CDR3 region has the DNA TGTGCCAGCAGCCAGGGACAGGGGGCGCCCGGGGAGCTGTTTTTT. It specifies CASSQGQGAPGELFF.

V gene TRBV7-9 combines with J gene TRBJ1-5; D uncertain. Trimming took 3 bases from V and 1 from J, leaving 4 bases between them. The CDR3 consists of 13 residues. Germline V gene data show CDR1 as SEHNR and CDR2 as FQNEAQ (reference sequence). In DNA, the CDR3 is TGTGCCAGCAGCTTCGAAAGCAATCAGCCCCAGCATTTT. Translated, it gives CASSFESNQPQHF. The full variable domain, its missing parts supplied by reference TRBV7-9 and TRBJ1-5, is DTGVSQNPRHKITKRGQNVTFRCDPISEHNRLYWYRQTLGQGPEFLTYFQNEAQLEKSRLLSDRFSAERPKGSFSTLEIQRTEQGDSAMYLCASSFESNQPQHFGDGTRLSIL.